This T cell receptor (beta chain) is from a study of T cell responses to AZD1222 COVID-19 vaccine (dated by TCRdb to the early 2020s). The study in broad terms: A total of 230 to 250 trial participants underwent TCR sequencing, of whom approximately 200 had received two doses of AZD1222 and some 26 had received two doses of the MenACWY control vaccine. Trial participants were enrolled by age into subgroups of 18-55, 56-69 and 70-plus years, and around 150, 29 and 61 TCR-sequenced participants, respectively, were included in these subgroups. What the research found in general, with its limitations: Most participants were white British and females outnumbered males, and the authors suggested that clonal diversity may have been underestimated. The 56-69-year group was small, and its depth increase did not reach significance, likely because of low power. Nearly half of unique spike-specific TCRs reportedly recognized epitopes outside regions mutated in the B.1.351 and B.1.1.7 variants. Only six AZD1222 recipients were SARS-CoV-2 seropositive at baseline, limiting conclusions about previously exposed vaccinees. Because no day 14 peak-response samples were available, repertoires were characterized only after the peak T cell response. The vaccine-associated CD4 TCRs covered the entire spike protein, and the dominant responses fell in regions 160-218 and 743-854. Spike-specific TCR breadth and depth rose significantly after two AZD1222 doses compared with day 0 and with MenACWY recipients.

A remark on this clone: The target of this receptor is not known. No much larger clone is present one base from it, and per-base qualities are unavailable.

The label giving this sample's time point can be read as: about 28 days (+/-7) after the second vaccine dose. Because spike-specific TCR depth and breadth did not differ between the two schedules, AZD1222 recipients who got a second dose at roughly 4 weeks were pooled with those who got a second dose at roughly 12 weeks. The vaccinee samples were drawn from two UK trials, COV001 and COV002, one of which was a single-blind randomized controlled phase 2/3 trial testing AZD1222 (ChAdOx1 nCoV-19) in healthy adults. For TCRbeta chain sequencing, PBMC samples from trial participants were taken at day 0 and at day 28 after the second dose. The CDR3 regions of human TCRbeta chains were analyzed by immunosequencing. In the source study's methods: TCRs in the repertoires were matched against a reference library of SARS-CoV-2-specific TCRs that had been generated with the MIRA antigen-specificity platform. Breadth was defined as the fraction of unique TCRs that were SARS-CoV-2-associated, and depth was defined as the fraction of total T cells that were SARS-CoV-2-associated. Using the MIRA data, each spike-specific TCR was mapped to the spike region that the TCR reacts to and placed in a CD4 or CD8 class. Log10-transformed breadth and depth values were compared by one-way ANOVA with Sidak's multiple comparisons tests. Drawn from immuneACCESS, this table holds only the in-frame rearrangements with V and J called that TCRdb kept. Clones are partly lost; checked studies trace under half to an unresolved V gene and leave the rest unexplained. The V and J calls and clone size come from that table; D and trimming were worked out from the DNA. This sample gives about 150,000 clones in total; roughly 91% of them show up just once. The ten largest account for more than 1.5% of the sample.

The junction shows trimming of 5 bases on V and 11 bases on J, and the gene matches do not reach 23 bases of it. CDR1 and CDR2 (LNHDA, SQIVND) derive from the germline V gene (reference sequence). Including cysteine and phenylalanine, the CDR3 has 17 amino acids. Only the CDR3 DNA stays, 51 bases, in frame from base 1. The rearrangement combines TRBV19 with TRBJ1-1, and 7 bases in between align with TRBD1. This TCR was recovered from an adult who received the AZD1222 COVID-19 vaccine. Specimen: peripheral blood, collected 28 days after the second AZD1222 dose. The DNA sequence is TGTGCCAGTAGTCCCGATTTATATGGGACAGCCCGCGAGGACGCTTTCTTT. Translated, it reads CASSPDLYGTAREDAFF.